The subject of this entry is one T cell receptor beta chain. This clone was counted once. No cognate antigen has been identified for it. No much larger clone is present one base from it, and per-base qualities are unavailable. TCR beta CDR3 regions were amplified from genomic DNA with the immunoSEQ assay, a bias-controlled multiplex PCR using V- and J-specific primers. A second PCR step added a proprietary barcode and Illumina adapter sequences to the CDR3 amplicons. An Illumina MiSeq instrument was used for sequencing of the CDR3 libraries. The study's own analysis went as follows. Export and quality control were done with immunoSEQ Analyzer 3.0, while downstream analyses used R Bioconductor and Immunarch. Only productive rearrangements in the normalized downsampled data set went into calculating the repertoire metrics. In the normalized cohort, clonotypes with more than 5 templates were defined as pathologically expanded. The Inverse Simpson Index was used to measure repertoire diversity. CMV-specificity analyses were carried out on the non-normalized data set to capture all clonotypes. TCRdb retrieved this table from immuneACCESS and kept in-frame rearrangements only. Not all clones are present; in checked studies, unresolved V genes account for under half, and no reason is known for the remainder. The DNA was the basis for D and trimming; V, J and clone size are from that table. The sample table shows about 76,000 clones, and 90% to 97% are seen once. The ten largest make up roughly 1.5% of the sample.

This record belongs to a study of T cell clonotyping in hematopoietic cell transplantation (dated by TCRdb to the early 2020s). Context from the whole study: Recipient samples taken before transplant were collected after cytoreduction. In the study, around 140 blood samples were gathered from roughly 35 consecutive transplant recipients and their related donors. Patients were recruited between September 2015 and 2017 and followed until September 2020 or death.

Interpreted using the paper, the time point label stands for: recipient sample about 28 days before transplant, after cytoreduction. Recipient blood was collected about 28 days before transplant and at days 30, 100 and 180 after transplant. Nuclei Lysis Solution was used to extract genomic DNA from fresh or cryopreserved unfractionated peripheral blood mononuclear cells. Beyond this particular receptor, the publication reports: A decrease in recipient TCR diversity was observed after transplant, and a progressive increase in pathologically expanded clonotypes was seen from day 30 to day 180. Recipient repertoires showed only a small fraction of overlap with donor repertoires, and over 95% appeared de novo at the given depth. Broader posttransplant TCR repertoire diversity was predicted by donor and pretransplant recipient Inverse Simpson Index values. The sample size was limited, and CD4 and CD8 repertoire contributions could not be separated because cells were not sorted.

V is reduced by 4 bases and J by 0 bases, leaving a spacing of 8 bases between them. Based on the germline V gene, the CDR1 and CDR2 sequences are SGHAT and FQNNGV. From its cysteine to its phenylalanine, the CDR3 spans 14 amino acids. Only the CDR3 DNA is retained, 42 bases long and in frame from the first base. The specimen comprised peripheral blood mononuclear cells, sampled before stem cell transplant. This receptor was taken from a woman between 45 and 60 years old with acute myeloid leukemia. Some clones in this sample may be carry-over from other donors' samples. This receptor chain uses TRBV11-2 and TRBJ2-3; the D gene is perhaps TRBD1 or TRBD2, as each covers 6 bases. CDR3 reads: CASSWGASTDTQYF. The nucleotide sequence is given as TGTGCCAGCAGCTGGGGGGCTAGCACAGATACGCAGTATTTT.